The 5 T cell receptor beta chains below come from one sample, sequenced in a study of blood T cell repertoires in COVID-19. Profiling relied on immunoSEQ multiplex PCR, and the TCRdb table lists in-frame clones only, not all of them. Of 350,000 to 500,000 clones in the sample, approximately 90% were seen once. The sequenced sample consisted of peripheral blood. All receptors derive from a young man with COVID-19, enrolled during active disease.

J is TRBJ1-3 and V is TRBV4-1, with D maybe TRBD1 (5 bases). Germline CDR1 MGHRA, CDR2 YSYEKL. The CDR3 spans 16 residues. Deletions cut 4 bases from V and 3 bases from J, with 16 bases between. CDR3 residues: CASSLRWGDGGNTIYF. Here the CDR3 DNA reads TGCGCCAGCAGCCTTAGGTGGGGGGACGGTGGAAACACCATATATTTT.

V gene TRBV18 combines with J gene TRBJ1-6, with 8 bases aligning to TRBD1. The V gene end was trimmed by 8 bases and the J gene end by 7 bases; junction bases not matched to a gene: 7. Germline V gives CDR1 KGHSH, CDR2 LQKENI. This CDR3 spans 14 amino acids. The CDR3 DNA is TGTGCCAGCCAGAAGACAGGGGACAATTCACCCCTCCACTTT. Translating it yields CASQKTGDNSPLHF.

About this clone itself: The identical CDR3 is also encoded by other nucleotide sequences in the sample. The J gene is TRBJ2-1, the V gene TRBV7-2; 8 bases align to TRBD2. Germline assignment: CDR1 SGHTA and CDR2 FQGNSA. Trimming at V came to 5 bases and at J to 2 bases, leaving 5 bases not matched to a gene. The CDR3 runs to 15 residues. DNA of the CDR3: TGTGCCAGCAGCGCAACTAGCGGTCCCTACAATGAGCAGTTCTTC. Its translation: CASSATSGPYNEQFF.

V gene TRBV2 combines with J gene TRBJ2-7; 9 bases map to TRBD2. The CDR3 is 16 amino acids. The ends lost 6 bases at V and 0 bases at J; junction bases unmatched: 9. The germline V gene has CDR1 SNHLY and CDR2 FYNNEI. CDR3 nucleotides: TGTGCCAGCAGGTGGAGCGGGAGGTCGGCCTCCTACGAGCAGTACTTC. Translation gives CASRWSGRSASYEQYF.

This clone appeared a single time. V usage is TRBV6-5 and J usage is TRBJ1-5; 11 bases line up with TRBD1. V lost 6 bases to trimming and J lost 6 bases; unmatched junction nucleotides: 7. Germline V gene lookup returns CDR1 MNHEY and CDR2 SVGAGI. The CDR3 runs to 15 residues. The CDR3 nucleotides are TGTGCCAGCAGCAACCCGGGACAGGGGGTTCAGCCCCAGCATTTT. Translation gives CASSNPGQGVQPQHF.